The 21 T cell receptor beta chains presented below share a single source sample, sequenced in a study of blood T cell repertoires in COVID-19. Using immunoSEQ multiplex PCR, the repertoire was profiled, and TCRdb retains in-frame clones only, with some absent. The repertoire holds 250,000 to 300,000 clones, with around 90% as singletons. The sequenced sample consisted of peripheral blood. The receptors here all came from a woman between 35 and 50 years old with acute or convalescent COVID-19.

V and J are TRBV6-1 and TRBJ1-1; no clear D gene. Per the germline V gene, CDR1 is MNHNS and CDR2 is SASEGT. CDR3 size: 14 residues. The ends were cut back, 0 bases at V and 1 base at J, with 6 bases in the middle. In DNA form, the CDR3 reads TGTGCCAGCAGTGAAGCGCCGGGGAACACTGAAGCTTTCTTT. It translates to CASSEAPGNTEAFF.

The gene calls are TRBV30 and TRBJ1-2; tentatively, D is TRBD1 (6 bases). Deletions cut 5 bases from V and 5 bases from J, with 15 bases between. The germline CDR1 and CDR2 sequences are GTSNPN and SVGIG (reference sequence). CDR3 length equals 13 residues. The CDR3 is CAWGTPLGYGYTF. The CDR3 region has the DNA TGTGCCTGGGGGACACCCCTAGGGTATGGCTACACCTTC. Full variable domain (rest looked up from reference TRBV30 and TRBJ1-2): SQTIHQWPATLVQPVGSPLSLECTVEGTSNPNLYWYRQAAGRGLQLLFYSVGIGQISSEVPQNLSASRPQDRQFILSSKKLLLSDSGFYLCAWGTPLGYGYTFGSGTRLTVV.

J is TRBJ1-1 and V is TRBV5-1; D might be TRBD1 (6 bases). Trimming pared 4 bases from V and 4 bases from J, leaving 17 bases between. CDR1 and CDR2 (germline): SGHRS, YFSETQ. The CDR3 covers 15 residues. This CDR3 reads CASSPPGGAITEAFF. Written as DNA, the CDR3 is TGCGCCAGCAGCCCTCCTGGGGGGGCAATCACTGAAGCTTTCTTT.

This sequence joins TRBV5-6 and TRBJ2-2, with TRBD1 matching over 8 bases. The CDR3 runs 15 residues. Germline CDR1 reads SGHDT; CDR2 reads YYEEEE. Unmatched junction bases numbered 6, after V lost 2 bases and J lost 6 bases. CDR3 DNA: TGTGCCAGCAGCTTCGGGACAGGTGGGGCCGGGGAGCTGTTTTTT. As protein: CASSFGTGGAGELFF.

V and J are TRBV11-2 and TRBJ2-1; D is uncertain. Germline V CDR1 and CDR2: SGHAT, FQNNGV. This CDR3 is built from 12 residues. With 5 bases removed from V and 6 bases from J, the gap between germline ends came to 8 bases. In DNA form, the CDR3 reads TGTGCCAGCAGCCACGTAGTCAATGAGCAGTTCTTC. The encoded protein is CASSHVVNEQFF.

The V gene is TRBV12-3 or TRBV12-4, the J gene TRBJ1-6; TRBD1 is a possible D gene (5 bases). The CDR3 is 12 amino acids. Between the trimmed V and J ends, which lost 5 bases and 17 bases, there was a span of 16 bases. DNA of the CDR3: TGTGCCAGCAGTCTGGGGACGGGACTCTTCCACTTT. Translation: CASSLGTGLFHF.

The chain couples TRBV6-1 to TRBJ1-4, with D perhaps TRBD1 (6 bases). The germline V and J ends were trimmed by 10 bases and 8 bases, with 20 bases remaining between them. The CDR3 extends over 14 amino acids. In germline, CDR1 is MNHNS, CDR2 SASEGT. This CDR3 reads CATRGQGSTEKLFF. DNA for the CDR3: TGTGCCACCAGAGGGCAGGGGTCTACGGAAAAACTGTTTTTT.

The J gene is TRBJ1-1, the V gene TRBV30; D is unclear. Deletions cut 2 bases from V and 3 bases from J, with 16 bases between. Germline CDR1 is GTSNPN and CDR2 is SVGIG (reference sequence). CDR3 length equals 15 residues. CDR3 amino acids: CAWSPRSRYDTEAFF. The CDR3 nucleotides read TGTGCCTGGAGTCCGCGGAGTAGATACGACACTGAAGCTTTCTTT.

V is TRBV6-5 and J is TRBJ2-7, with TRBD2 matching 10 bases. Trimming at V came to 6 bases and at J to 0 bases, leaving 5 bases not matched to a gene. Germline values: CDR1 MNHEY, CDR2 SVGAGI. The CDR3 runs to 15 residues. CDR3 coding DNA: TGTGCCAGCAGGATTAGCGGGGGGCTCTCCTACGAGCAGTACGTC. Protein product: CASRISGGLSYEQYV.

Turning to this clone: The sample contains more than one DNA sequence encoding this CDR3. The V call is TRBV11-1, the J call TRBJ2-1, with 10 bases aligning to TRBD2. Germline V CDR1 and CDR2: SGHAT, FQDESV (reference sequence). The trim removed 0 bases at V and 8 bases at J, leaving 7 bases unmatched. This CDR3 contains 16 residues. The CDR3 sequence: CASSLAPAGGPYEQFF. The CDR3 DNA follows: TGTGCCAGCAGCTTAGCCCCAGCGGGGGGGCCCTATGAGCAGTTCTTC.

The J gene is TRBJ1-1, the V gene TRBV5-5, with D tentatively TRBD1 (5 bases). The CDR3 runs 16 residues. Germline V gene lookup returns CDR1 SGHKS and CDR2 YYEKEE (reference sequence). The V and J ends lost 5 bases and 4 bases respectively, with 21 bases between them. The CDR3 here is CASRGGYMGGGTEAFF. The CDR3 DNA is TGTGCCAGCAGGGGAGGATACATGGGGGGAGGCACTGAAGCTTTCTTT.

This clone was recorded once. The chain employs TRBV6-5 and TRBJ1-6; TRBD1 matches at 7 bases. V lost 3 bases to trimming and J lost 6 bases; unmatched junction nucleotides: 8. This CDR3 spans 16 amino acids. Looked up from germline, CDR1 is MNHEY and CDR2 is SVGAGI. As DNA, the CDR3 is TGTGCCAGCAGTTATATCCGGGACAGTCCTAATTCACCCCTCCACTTT. Translation gives CASSYIRDSPNSPLHF.

The chain uses TRBV6-4 and TRBJ1-3; the D gene is possibly TRBD1 (5 bases). V was shortened by 3 bases and J by 0 bases, with 18 bases between the two germline ends. Germline CDR1 is MRHNA and CDR2 is SNTAGT. The CDR3 extends over 18 amino acids. CDR3 DNA sequence: TGTGCCAGCAGTGAGGGGCGATCCGGGACTTGCTCTGGAAACACCATATATTTT. Translating gives CASSEGRSGTCSGNTIYF.

J is TRBJ1-2 and V is TRBV18; 7 bases match TRBD1. J was trimmed by 7 bases and V by 4 bases; bases with no gene match: 6. This CDR3 is 13 amino acids long. Germline V gene data show CDR1 as KGHSH and CDR2 as LQKENI. The DNA for the CDR3 is TGTGCCAGCTCACTAGACAGGGTCTCTGGCTACACCTTC. Protein sequence: CASSLDRVSGYTF.

This rearrangement joins TRBV5-4 to TRBJ2-6, with TRBD1 identical over 7 bases. Trimming removed 4 bases from V and 0 bases from J; junction bases left unmatched: 13. The germline V gene encodes CDR1 SGHNT and CDR2 YYREEE (reference sequence). The CDR3 is 19 residues long. CDR3: CASSPPPGQLSSGANVLTF. CDR3 bases: TGTGCCAGCAGCCCTCCCCCGGGACAGCTGAGCTCTGGGGCCAACGTCCTGACTTTC.

The genes are TRBV19 and TRBJ2-5; 7 bases match TRBD1. Germline V gene data show CDR1 as LNHDA and CDR2 as SQIVND (reference sequence). J gave up 4 bases and V 10 bases, and 3 bases lay outside the gene matches. CDR3 length: 11 residues. CDR3 in amino acids: CATRQGETQYF. CDR3 sequence (DNA): TGTGCCACCCGACAGGGAGAGACCCAGTACTTC.

The chain has TRBV30 and TRBJ1-6; 9 bases map to TRBD1. In germline, CDR1 is GTSNPN, CDR2 SVGIG (reference sequence). V lost 1 base, J lost 0 bases, and 10 bases stayed unmatched. The CDR3 is made up of 19 amino acids. The CDR3 region is CAWSEEDGTGSSYNSPLHF. CDR3 nucleotides: TGTGCCTGGAGTGAGGAGGATGGGACAGGGAGCTCCTATAATTCACCCCTCCACTTT. The whole variable domain, remainder taken from reference TRBV30 and TRBJ1-6, is SQTIHQWPATLVQPVGSPLSLECTVEGTSNPNLYWYRQAAGRGLQLLFYSVGIGQISSEVPQNLSASRPQDRQFILSSKKLLLSDSGFYLCAWSEEDGTGSSYNSPLHFGNGTRLTVT.

The chain recombines TRBV30 with TRBJ2-1; perhaps TRBD2 as D (6 bases). The ends were cut back, 1 base at V and 1 base at J, with 8 bases in the middle. This CDR3 has 14 residues. CDR1 is GTSNPN, CDR2 SVGIG, per germline (reference sequence). CDR3 residues: CAWSGGASYNEQFF. The CDR3 coding sequence is TGTGCCTGGAGTGGCGGGGCGTCCTACAATGAGCAGTTCTTC.

The chain employs TRBV11-3 and TRBJ2-5, with D uncertain. Trimming shortened V by 1 base and J by 4 bases, and 7 bases separated the two germline ends. CDR1 and CDR2 from the germline V gene are SGHNT and YENEEA. The CDR3 covers 13 residues. The CDR3 nucleotides are TGTGCCAGCAGCTTAGGGCAGTTAGAGACCCAGTACTTC. Translated: CASSLGQLETQYF.

This sequence joins TRBV5-6 and TRBJ1-5, with a weak D call TRBD1 (5 bases). Trimming removed 3 bases from V and 0 bases from J, with 13 bases in between. Germline V gives CDR1 SGHDT, CDR2 YYEEEE. The CDR3 extends over 16 amino acids. This CDR3 reads CASSSSRQPSNQPQHF. In DNA, the CDR3 is TGTGCCAGCAGCTCCTCTAGACAGCCTAGCAATCAGCCCCAGCATTTT.

The V and J genes are TRBV6-5 and TRBJ1-2; 8 nucleotides line up with TRBD1. Trimming at V came to 2 bases and at J to 2 bases, leaving 4 bases not matched to a gene. Germline V lookup: CDR1 MNHEY, CDR2 SVGAGI. The CDR3 has 15 residues. CDR3 protein: CASSYNGQGNYGYTF. The CDR3 DNA sequence: TGTGCCAGCAGTTACAACGGACAGGGCAACTATGGCTACACCTTC.